The source of this T cell receptor (beta chain) is a study of T cell responses to AZD1222 COVID-19 vaccine. The study's findings and limits: Among vaccine-associated CD4 TCRs, coverage spanned spike, with dominance at 160-218 and 743-854. The donor group comprised mostly white British people and more females; the analysis possibly underestimated clonal diversity. Per reports, nearly half of all spike-specific TCRs target regions that are unmutated in variants.

CDR3 length: 14 residues. Germline V gene lookup returns CDR1 SGHRS and CDR2 YFSETQ. J gave up 3 bases and V 1 base, and 4 bases lay outside the gene matches. The protocol was immunoSEQ multiplex PCR, while the TCRdb copy is restricted to in-frame clones and leaves out a portion. The data show 100,000 to 150,000 clones, around nine tenths seen once. In regard to this clone: Its target is unknown.

Sample: peripheral blood, taken on day 0 of MenACWY control vaccination. This sequence originates from an adult in good health. The chain carries TRBV5-1 and TRBJ2-7, with TRBD2 matching 7 bases. The CDR3 here is CASSLQRGDYEQYF. For the CDR3, the DNA is TGCGCCAGCAGCTTGCAGCGGGGTGACTACGAGCAGTACTTC.